This is a list of T cell receptor beta chains from one sample in a study of OX40 agonist ivuxolimab in advanced cancers. Repertoires were generated with immunoSEQ multiplex PCR, while TCRdb's copy carries only in-frame clones and drops some. The repertoire has approximately 40,000 clones, roughly 84% of them found once; the top ten carry 20% to 25%. The source material was CD4+ or CD8+ T cells sorted from blood, sampled in a trial of the OX40 agonist ivuxolimab. These receptors originate from an adult with an advanced solid tumor such as melanoma, head and neck, liver or kidney cancer. CDR3s include the opening cysteine and the closing phenylalanine or tryptophan. A D gene is named only where the DNA matches it firmly. The size field is filled for only some rows; it gives once, few, many or a size class.

d_gene	j_gene	v_gene	abundance	CDR3aa
.	TRBJ2-7	TRBV5-8	.	CASRSRERGRGPQYF
.	TRBJ1-5	TRBV27	once	CASSPQDRLNQPQHF
TRBD1	TRBJ1-5	TRBV5-4	once	CASKTDRGRDQPQHF
.	TRBJ2-3	TRBV5-1	.	CASSWVDPGTDTQYF
.	TRBJ1-4	TRBV7-9	few	CASSLYRSAKEEKLFF
.	TRBJ2-5	TRBV15	.	CATSRYRRESLPAETQYF
.	TRBJ2-1	TRBV19	.	CASSLGLTFDSYNEQFF
.	TRBJ2-3	TRBV7-3	.	CASQVGAMEDTQYF
.	TRBJ2-6	TRBV11-2	.	CASHPSGANVLTF
.	TRBJ2-6	TRBV9	.	CASSVGGFGANVLTF
.	TRBJ1-5	TRBV7-8	.	CASSLERGGNQPQHF
TRBD2	TRBJ2-2	TRBV28	once	CASSPLAGGNTGELFF
.	TRBJ1-2	TRBV5-4	.	CASSTPQEINYGYTF
.	TRBJ2-1	TRBV19	.	CASSWSGMSSNEQFF
.	TRBJ2-1	TRBV6-6	once	CASTERSEQFF
.	TRBJ1-2	TRBV7-9	.	CASSSGVSFNYGYTF